Listed here are 18 T cell receptor beta chains from one sample, sequenced in a study of blood T cell repertoires in COVID-19. This table comes from immunoSEQ multiplex PCR, and its TCRdb copy is limited to in-frame clones, with some not included. The repertoire includes approximately 31,000 clones, 65% to 90% of them detected once, and approximately 6% sits in the top ten. The source material was peripheral blood. These receptors were obtained from a woman aged 80 or older with active or convalescent COVID-19.

This clone was seen more than once but under ten times. The chain uses TRBV10-2 and TRBJ1-1, with TRBD1 identical over 9 bases. J lost 0 bases, V lost 8 bases, and 7 bases had no gene match. Germline V gene lookup returns CDR1 WSHSY and CDR2 SAAADI. This CDR3 has 15 residues. This chain's CDR3 is CASCTGGTMNTEAFF. The CDR3 DNA reads as TGCGCCAGCTGCACAGGGGGCACGATGAACACTGAAGCTTTCTTT.

The CDR3 spells CASSQDVREGSETQYF. CDR3 DNA: TGCGCCAGCAGCCAAGATGTTCGGGAGGGCTCGGAGACCCAGTACTTC. This sequence joins TRBV4-3 and TRBJ2-5, with 8 bases fitting TRBD2. V lost 0 bases to trimming and J lost 5 bases; unmatched junction nucleotides: 8. The CDR3 covers 16 residues. Per the germline V gene, CDR1 is LGHNA and CDR2 is YSLEER.

This clone appeared a single time. The chain combines TRBV19 with TRBJ1-5, with 7 bases lining up with TRBD1. Unmatched junction bases numbered 13, after V lost 4 bases and J lost 7 bases. There are 16 residues in the CDR3. Germline-derived CDR1 and CDR2 are LNHDA and SQIVND (reference sequence). CDR3 bases: TGTGCCAGTAGTACCTTATTGGGACAGAGGGACCAGCCCCAGCATTTT. It is translated as CASSTLLGQRDQPQHF. The complete variable domain, with remaining parts taken from reference TRBV19 and TRBJ1-5, reads DGGITQSPKYLFRKEGQNVTLSCEQNLNHDAMYWYRQDPGQGLRLIYYSQIVNDFQKGDIAEGYSVSREKKESFPLTVTSAQKNPTAFYLCASSTLLGQRDQPQHFGDGTRLSIL.

V usage is TRBV7-8 and J usage is TRBJ2-7, with TRBD2 identical over 8 bases. This CDR3 has 16 residues. Germline V lookup: CDR1 SGHVS, CDR2 FQNEAQ. V dropped 5 bases and J dropped 4; count of bases not matched to a gene: 13. The CDR3 sequence: CASSRGAWREAYEQYF. CDR3 coding DNA: TGTGCCAGCAGCCGAGGAGCTTGGCGGGAGGCTTACGAGCAGTACTTC.

V and J are TRBV19 and TRBJ1-2; D gene uncertain. Germline assignment: CDR1 LNHDA and CDR2 SQIVND (reference sequence). With 6 bases removed from V and 8 bases from J, the gap between germline ends came to 16 bases. The CDR3 covers 13 residues. CDR3 residues: CASRDNYPGGYTF. The CDR3 DNA reads TGTGCCAGTAGGGATAACTACCCGGGAGGCTACACCTTC.

V and J are TRBV5-8 and TRBJ2-3; TRBD1 might be the D (6 bases). Trimming left V 5 bases short and J 3 bases short, with 13 bases between. The CDR3 contains 14 residues. The V gene's germline CDR1 is SGHTS and CDR2 YDEGEE. CDR3 loop: CASRQGRSTDTQYF. The CDR3, as DNA: TGTGCCAGCAGACAGGGTAGGTCGACAGATACGCAGTATTTT.

The genes are TRBV19 and TRBJ1-2; 7 bases match TRBD1. Germline V gene data show CDR1 as LNHDA and CDR2 as SQIVND (reference sequence). The V gene end was trimmed by 6 bases and the J gene end by 3 bases; junction bases not matched to a gene: 7. The CDR3 is 14 amino acids. The CDR3 sequence: CASSITGVDYGYTF. In nucleotides, the CDR3 is TGTGCCAGTAGCATTACAGGGGTGGACTATGGCTACACCTTC. Looking up the rest from reference TRBV19 and TRBJ1-2 gives the full variable domain: DGGITQSPKYLFRKEGQNVTLSCEQNLNHDAMYWYRQDPGQGLRLIYYSQIVNDFQKGDIAEGYSVSREKKESFPLTVTSAQKNPTAFYLCASSITGVDYGYTFGSGTRLTVV.

J is TRBJ2-7 and V is TRBV7-3; 11 bases are shared with TRBD2. Germline V CDR1 and CDR2: SGHTA, FQGTGA. The CDR3 runs 17 residues. With 2 bases clipped from V and 3 bases from J, the junction kept 9 bases outside the gene matches. The CDR3 DNA sequence: TGTGCCAGCAGCTTACCCTCGGGGACTAGCGGCGACTACGAGCAGTACTTC. Its translation: CASSLPSGTSGDYEQYF. The full variable domain, with the rest looked up from reference TRBV7-3 and TRBJ2-7, is GAGVSQTPSNKVTEKGKYVELRCDPISGHTALYWYRQSLGQGPEFLIYFQGTGAADDSGLPNDRFFAVRPEGSVSTLKIQRTERGDSAVYLCASSLPSGTSGDYEQYFGPGTRLTVT.

CDR3 DNA sequence: TGCGCCAGCAGCTTGCAGGGGCTACAGAACACCGGGGAGCTGTTTTTT. Protein sequence: CASSLQGLQNTGELFF. V usage is TRBV5-1 and J usage is TRBJ2-2; TRBD1 is a possible D gene (6 bases). Germline lookup yields CDR1 SGHRS and CDR2 YFSETQ. The CDR3 length is 16 residues. V was trimmed by 1 base and J by 1 base, leaving 11 bases between them.

The V and J genes are TRBV3-1 (or the pseudogene TRBV3-2) and TRBJ2-2; 11 nucleotides line up with TRBD1. CDR1 and CDR2 (germline): LGHDT, YNNKEL (reference sequence). Trimming at V came to 4 bases and at J to 7 bases, leaving 5 bases not matched to a gene. The CDR3 covers 15 residues. CDR3 sequence reads: CASSRGTGGIGELFF. CDR3 DNA sequence: TGTGCCAGCAGCCGCGGGACAGGGGGAATCGGGGAGCTGTTTTTT.

J is TRBJ1-1 and V is TRBV6-6; 7 bases fit TRBD1. The germline V gene encodes CDR1 MNHNY and CDR2 SVGAGI (reference sequence). The CDR3 extends over 16 amino acids. V lost 2 bases, J lost 5 bases, and 11 bases stayed unmatched. The CDR3 sequence: CASSYARSGGPTEAFF. The CDR3 DNA sequence: TGTGCCAGCAGTTACGCGCGGTCAGGGGGGCCTACTGAAGCTTTCTTT.

V is TRBV9 and J is TRBJ1-1; 7 nucleotides align to TRBD1. The CDR3 has 14 residues. The ends lost 4 bases at V and 5 bases at J; junction bases unmatched: 8. Looked up from germline, CDR1 is SGDLS and CDR2 is YYNGEE. CDR3 sequence: CASSPRQGRTEAFF. CDR3 nucleotide sequence: TGTGCCAGCAGCCCCCGACAGGGTAGAACTGAAGCTTTCTTT.

This sequence joins TRBV4-1 and TRBJ1-1, with 7 bases identical to TRBD1. Germline V gene lookup returns CDR1 MGHRA and CDR2 YSYEKL. The length of the CDR3 is 15 residues. Germline trimming cut 2 bases from V and 3 bases from J; bases unmatched to any gene: 6. CDR3 DNA: TGCGCCAGCAGCCAAAAACAAGACAGGGACACTGAAGCTTTCTTT. It encodes CASSQKQDRDTEAFF.

The chain links TRBV6-5 to TRBJ1-4; D is possibly TRBD1 (5 bases). This CDR3 comprises 15 residues. V dropped 4 bases and J dropped 7 bases, with 16 bases sitting between them. Germline CDR1 MNHEY, CDR2 SVGAGI. CDR3 amino acids: CASSSRQLGREKLFF. The CDR3 coding sequence is TGTGCCAGCAGTTCCAGACAGTTAGGACGTGAAAAACTGTTTTTT.

The chain combines TRBV28 with TRBJ1-2; D remains unclear. CDR3 length equals 11 residues. Germline CDR1 is MDHEN and CDR2 is SYDVKM. The V gene lost 7 bases and the J gene lost 7 bases, with 10 bases spanning the gap. The CDR3: CASMGVGGYTF. The CDR3 nucleotides read TGTGCCAGCATGGGAGTTGGTGGCTACACCTTC.

The CDR3 sequence: CASSGSGGRPQHF. DNA for the CDR3: TGTGCCAGCAGTGGCTCAGGCGGGCGCCCCCAGCATTTT. The J gene is TRBJ1-5, the V gene TRBV28; D call uncertain. V gave up 5 bases and J gave up 10 bases, with 15 bases separating them. The CDR3 runs to 13 residues. Per the germline V gene, CDR1 is MDHEN and CDR2 is SYDVKM. The whole variable domain, remainder taken from reference TRBV28 and TRBJ1-5, is DVKVTQSSRYLVKRTGEKVFLECVQDMDHENMFWYRQDPGLGLRLIYFSYDVKMKEKGDIPEGYSVSREKKERFSLILESASTNQTSMYLCASSGSGGRPQHFGDGTRLSIL.

V and J are TRBV6-2 or TRBV6-3 and TRBJ1-5; a weak D match, TRBD1 (5 bases). Germline V gene data show CDR1 as MNHEY and CDR2 as SVGEGT. V was shortened by 0 bases and J by 0 bases, with 15 bases between the two germline ends. The CDR3 has 18 amino acids. The CDR3 loop is CASSYSKVGHYSNQPQHF. The CDR3 DNA sequence: TGTGCCAGCAGTTACTCGAAGGTTGGACATTATAGCAATCAGCCCCAGCATTTT.

The chain has TRBV28 and TRBJ1-1; 12 nucleotides align to TRBD1. Looked up from germline, CDR1 is MDHEN and CDR2 is SYDVKM. The CDR3 spans 15 residues. V trimming: 4 bases; J trimming: 7 bases; junction bases outside the gene matches: 7. CDR3 loop: CASSSSGQGADEAFF. The CDR3 DNA reads as TGTGCCAGCAGTTCCTCGGGACAGGGGGCTGATGAAGCTTTCTTT.